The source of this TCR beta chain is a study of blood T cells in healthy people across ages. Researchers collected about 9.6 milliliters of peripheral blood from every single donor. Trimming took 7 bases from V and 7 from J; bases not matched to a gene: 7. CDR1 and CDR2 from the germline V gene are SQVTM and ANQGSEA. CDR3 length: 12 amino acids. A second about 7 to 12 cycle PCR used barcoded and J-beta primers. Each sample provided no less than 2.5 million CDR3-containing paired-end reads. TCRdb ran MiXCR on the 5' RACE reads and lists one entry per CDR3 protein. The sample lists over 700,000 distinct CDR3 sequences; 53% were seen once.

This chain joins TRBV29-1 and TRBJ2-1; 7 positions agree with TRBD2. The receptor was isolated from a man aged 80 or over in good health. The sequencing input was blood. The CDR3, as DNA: TGCAGCGGGAGAGCTAGCGGTAATGAGCAGTTCTTC. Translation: CSGRASGNEQFF.